The 19 T cell receptor beta chains given below trace back to one sample, sequenced in a study of shared clonotypes between healthy human individuals. Only in-frame clones appear in the TCRdb table, and some are missing; sequencing was by immunoSEQ multiplex PCR. Of about 470,000 clones listed, more than 75% are singletons. Material for sequencing was PBMCs. These receptors were collected from a woman aged 40 to 55 in good health. Some clones in this sample may be carry-over from other donors' samples.

J is TRBJ2-3 and V is TRBV5-1, with D tentatively TRBD2 (6 bases). In germline, CDR1 is SGHRS, CDR2 YFSETQ. V was shortened by 0 bases and J by 5 bases, with 10 bases between the two germline ends. This CDR3 has 14 amino acids. This CDR3 is CASSLAGVEDTQYF. As DNA, the CDR3 is TGCGCCAGCAGCTTGGCGGGAGTTGAAGATACGCAGTATTTT.

About this clone itself: Because the CDR3 is missing its conserved closing phenylalanine or tryptophan, this is likely a read error. This CDR3 is CASSPGQTYEQYL. CDR3 nucleotide sequence: TGTGCCAGCAGCCCGGGACAGACCTACGAGCAGTACCTC. The J gene is TRBJ2-7, the V gene TRBV4-2, with 7 bases lining up with TRBD1. This CDR3 is 13 amino acids long. Germline lookup yields CDR1 LGHNA and CDR2 YNFKEQ. V trimming: 4 bases; J trimming: 2 bases; junction bases outside the gene matches: 2.

This chain joins TRBV6-1 and TRBJ1-2; tentatively, D is TRBD1 (6 bases). V lost 4 bases, J lost 4 bases, and 16 bases lay in between. The CDR3 is made up of 15 amino acids. Germline V gives CDR1 MNHNS, CDR2 SASEGT. The CDR3 nucleotides read TGTGCCAGCAGTGCCATTGTCGGGGACATCTATGGCTACACCTTC. Translated: CASSAIVGDIYGYTF.

The genes are TRBV7-3 and TRBJ1-1; D ambiguous. Trimming stripped 2 bases from V and 0 bases from J, with 4 bases between. From germline, CDR1 is SGHTA and CDR2 FQGTGA. The CDR3 is 13 amino acids. The CDR3 coding sequence is TGTGCCAGCAGCTTATCTCTGAACACTGAAGCTTTCTTT. Protein: CASSLSLNTEAFF. The complete variable domain, with remaining parts taken from reference TRBV7-3 and TRBJ1-1, reads GAGVSQTPSNKVTEKGKYVELRCDPISGHTALYWYRQSLGQGPEFLIYFQGTGAADDSGLPNDRFFAVRPEGSVSTLKIQRTERGDSAVYLCASSLSLNTEAFFGQGTRLTVV.

The J gene is TRBJ2-7, the V gene TRBV18; 10 bases map to TRBD1. Germline CDR1 is KGHSH and CDR2 is LQKENI. Trimming cost V 5 bases and J 2 bases; bases outside gene matches: 3. This CDR3 region has 14 residues. The DNA for the CDR3 is TGTGCCAGCTCAGGGGACAGGGGCCCCTACGAGCAGTACTTC. This translates into CASSGDRGPYEQYF.

This rearrangement joins TRBV6-1 to TRBJ1-5, with D perhaps matching TRBD1 (6 bases). This CDR3 comprises 15 residues. The germline V gene has CDR1 MNHNS and CDR2 SASEGT. Deletions cut 8 bases from V and 2 bases from J, with 16 bases between. The CDR3 here is CASGEGVGGNQPQHF. DNA of the CDR3: TGTGCCAGCGGGGAGGGGGTAGGGGGCAATCAGCCCCAGCATTTT.

V and J are TRBV13 and TRBJ2-1, with D possibly called TRBD1 or TRBD2 (5 bases each). CDR1 is PRHDT, CDR2 FYEKMQ, per germline (reference sequence). The CDR3 covers 14 residues. Trimming cost V 3 bases and J 6 bases, with 12 bases left between them. CDR3 nucleotides: TGTGCCAGCAGCTTCTTGAGGGGTGGCAATGAGCAGTTCTTC. Its translation: CASSFLRGGNEQFF.

Written as DNA, the CDR3 is TGTGCCAGTACCCGTGAGGGAATCAGCGGGATCGGCTCCTACAATGAGCAGTTCTTC. Translation: CASTREGISGIGSYNEQFF. The gene calls are TRBV19 and TRBJ2-1; TRBD2 matches 7 bases. J lost 0 bases, V lost 7 bases, and 18 bases had no gene match. Per the germline V gene, CDR1 is LNHDA and CDR2 is SQIVND (reference sequence). There are 19 residues in the CDR3.

This chain uses TRBV28 with TRBJ1-2; no firm D call. The germline CDR1 and CDR2 sequences are MDHEN and SYDVKM. This CDR3 contains 10 residues. V gave up 5 bases and J gave up 8 bases, with 6 bases separating them. In DNA form, the CDR3 reads TGTGCCAGCAGTGGGTGGGGCTACACCTTC. Its translation is CASSGWGYTF.

The J gene is TRBJ1-1, the V gene TRBV28, with 8 bases matching TRBD1. Germline CDR1 is MDHEN and CDR2 is SYDVKM. The CDR3 is 15 amino acids. V dropped 4 bases and J dropped 4; count of bases not matched to a gene: 8. In DNA, the CDR3 is TGTGCCAGCAGTTCCCCACGCCAGGGGGCCACTGAAGCTTTCTTT. It yields the protein CASSSPRQGATEAFF.

The gene calls are TRBV5-1 and TRBJ2-1; weak D call: TRBD2 (5 bases). Germline CDR1 reads SGHRS; CDR2 reads YFSETQ. This CDR3 comprises 16 residues. Deletions cut 0 bases from V and 1 base from J, with 11 bases between. CDR3 coding DNA: TGCGCCAGCAGCTTGGGTGTTAGCGCGTCCTACAATGAGCAGTTCTTC. It codes for CASSLGVSASYNEQFF.

Ten or more counts support this clone. The rearrangement uses TRBV15 and TRBJ2-3; the D is unclear. Trimming left V 1 base short and J 5 bases short, with 10 bases between. Germline V CDR1 and CDR2: LNHNV, YYDKDF (reference sequence). This CDR3 spans 14 amino acids. CDR3 in amino acids: CATSRGGIGDTQYF. In DNA, the CDR3 is TGTGCCACCAGCAGAGGAGGTATAGGAGATACGCAGTATTTT.

Comment on this clone: The sample carries other DNA sequences with the same CDR3. This chain uses TRBV7-9 with TRBJ2-7; 11 bases align to TRBD1. Germline V gene sequence: CDR1 SEHNR, CDR2 FQNEAQ (reference sequence). V lost 5 bases and J lost 4; bases outside the gene matches: 7. This CDR3 is built from 15 residues. The CDR3 DNA is TGTGCCAGCAGCCTAGGTGGACAGGGGGCGTACGAGCAGTACTTC. Amino acid sequence: CASSLGGQGAYEQYF. Full variable domain (remainder filled in from reference TRBV7-9 and TRBJ2-7): DTGVSQNPRHKITKRGQNVTFRCDPISEHNRLYWYRQTLGQGPEFLTYFQNEAQLEKSRLLSDRFSAERPKGSFSTLEIQRTEQGDSAMYLCASSLGGQGAYEQYFGPGTRLTVT.

This chain uses TRBV6-4 with TRBJ1-3; D is perhaps TRBD1 (6 bases). There are 15 residues in the CDR3. CDR1 is MRHNA, CDR2 SNTAGT, per germline. Trimming took 4 bases from V and 0 from J, leaving 10 bases between them. In DNA form, the CDR3 reads TGTGCCAGCAGTGGGACAGTGAGCTCTGGAAACACCATATATTTT. The encoded protein is CASSGTVSSGNTIYF.

The gene calls are TRBV29-1 and TRBJ2-5, with D uncertain. CDR3 length equals 13 residues. Trimming left V 0 bases short and J 1 base short, with 6 bases between. CDR1 is SQVTM and CDR2 is ANQGSEA in the germline V gene. CDR3 coding DNA: TGCAGCGTTGAAGAGGCAGGCCAAGAGACCCAGTACTTC. Translating gives CSVEEAGQETQYF.

The rearrangement links TRBV28 to TRBJ1-4; 10 bases are a match to TRBD1. The germline V gene encodes CDR1 MDHEN and CDR2 SYDVKM. The CDR3 spans 14 residues. Unmatched junction bases numbered 4, after V lost 5 bases and J lost 7 bases. The CDR3 nucleotides read TGTGCCAGCAGTATGACAGGGGGCATTGAAAAACTGTTTTTT. It yields the protein CASSMTGGIEKLFF. Filled out from reference TRBV28 and TRBJ1-4, the complete variable domain reads DVKVTQSSRYLVKRTGEKVFLECVQDMDHENMFWYRQDPGLGLRLIYFSYDVKMKEKGDIPEGYSVSREKKERFSLILESASTNQTSMYLCASSMTGGIEKLFFGSGTQLSVL.

The rearrangement uses TRBV7-2 and TRBJ2-3; D remains ambiguous. The CDR3 runs to 17 residues. Between the trimmed V and J ends, which lost 1 base and 0 bases, there was a span of 14 bases. CDR1 is SGHTA, CDR2 FQGNSA, per germline. The CDR3 region is CASSLVATTTSTDTQYF. DNA for the CDR3: TGTGCCAGCAGCTTAGTAGCTACAACAACTAGCACAGATACGCAGTATTTT.

V is TRBV27 and J is TRBJ2-1; TRBD2 aligns across 11 bases. CDR1 and CDR2 from the germline V gene are MNHEY and SMNVEV (reference sequence). V shed 5 bases, J shed 5 bases, and the junction held 8 bases outside the gene matches. The CDR3 extends over 16 amino acids. The chain's CDR3 is CASSPVLAGADNEQFF. CDR3 coding DNA: TGTGCCAGCAGTCCCGTACTAGCGGGAGCCGACAATGAGCAGTTCTTC.

The gene calls are TRBV11-3 and TRBJ2-7; a possible D gene is TRBD1 (6 bases). V lost 5 bases and J 3 bases, leaving 14 bases between the germline ends. The CDR3 sequence is 14 residues long. Germline values: CDR1 SGHNT, CDR2 YENEEA. CDR3 protein: CASSKSDSYYEQYF. In DNA form, the CDR3 reads TGTGCCAGCAGCAAATCGGACAGTTACTACGAGCAGTACTTC.